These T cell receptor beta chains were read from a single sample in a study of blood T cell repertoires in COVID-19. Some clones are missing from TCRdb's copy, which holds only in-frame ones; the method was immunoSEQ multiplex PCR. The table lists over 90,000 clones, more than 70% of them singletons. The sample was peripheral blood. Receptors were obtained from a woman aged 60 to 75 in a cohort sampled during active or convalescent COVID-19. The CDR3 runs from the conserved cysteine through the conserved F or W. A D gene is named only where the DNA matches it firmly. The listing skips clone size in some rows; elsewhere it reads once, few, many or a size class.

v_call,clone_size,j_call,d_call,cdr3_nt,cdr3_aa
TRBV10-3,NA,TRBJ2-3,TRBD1,TGTGCCATCAGGGAGACAGGGGCGGGCACAGATACGCAGTATTTT,CAIRETGAGTDTQYF
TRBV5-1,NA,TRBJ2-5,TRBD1,TGCGCCAGCAGCTTGGTTGGCTACGGGACAGCGGAGGAGACCCAGTACTTC,CASSLVGYGTAEETQYF
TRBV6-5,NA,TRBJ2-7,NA,TGTGCCAGCAGACTCGGACGGGAAAGCTCCTACGAGCAGTACTTC,CASRLGRESSYEQYF
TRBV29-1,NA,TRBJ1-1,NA,TGCAGCGTTATGGGTAGCAATCTTGAAGCTTTCTTT,CSVMGSNLEAFF
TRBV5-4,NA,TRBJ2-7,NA,TGTGCCAGCAGCTTCAAAGGGGCAGGGGAGCAGTACTTC,CASSFKGAGEQYF
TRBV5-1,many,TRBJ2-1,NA,TGCGCCAGCGGGGCGCGAGGCAATGAGCAGTTCTTC,CASGARGNEQFF
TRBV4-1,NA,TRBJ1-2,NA,TGCGCCAGCAGCCAAGGGGGGGGACGCAATAACTATGGCTACACCTTC,CASSQGGGRNNYGYTF
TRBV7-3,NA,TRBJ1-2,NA,TGTGCCAGCAGCCCCCATGGACAGACAATGAGCTACACCTTC,CASSPHGQTMSYTF
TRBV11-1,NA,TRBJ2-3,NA,TGTGCCAGCAGCTTATCAGGACAGATTAGCACAGATACGCAGTATTTT,CASSLSGQISTDTQYF
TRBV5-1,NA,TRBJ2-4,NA,TGCGCCAGCAGCTGGGGGCAGGGACAAAACATTCAGTACTTC,CASSWGQGQNIQYF
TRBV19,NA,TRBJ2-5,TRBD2,TGTGCCAGTAGTATCTCAGCGGGGGGCGGAGAGACCCAGTACTTC,CASSISAGGGETQYF
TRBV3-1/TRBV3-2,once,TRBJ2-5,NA,TGTGCCAGCAGCCAAGACTCAGGGGCGCAGGAGACCCAGTACTTC,CASSQDSGAQETQYF
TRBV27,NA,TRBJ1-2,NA,TGTGCCAGCAGTTTATCGAGGGAAACCTATGGCTACACCTTC,CASSLSRETYGYTF
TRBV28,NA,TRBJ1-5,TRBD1,TGTGCCAGCAGTCCGGGACAGGGGGCACGTCGGAACAATCAGCCCCAGCATTTT,CASSPGQGARRNNQPQHF
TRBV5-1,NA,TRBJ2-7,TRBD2,TGCGCCTCGCGGTTGCGGGGGGGCTCCTACGAGCAGTACTTC,CASRLRGGSYEQYF
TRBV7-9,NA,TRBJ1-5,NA,TGTGCCAGCAGCTTAGGGGTCCTACGGAGTAGCAATCAGCCCCAGCATTTT,CASSLGVLRSSNQPQHF
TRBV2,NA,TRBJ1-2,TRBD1,TGTGCCAGCAGGGGACCGGGACAGGGGGCGACCTATGGCTACACCTTC,CASRGPGQGATYGYTF
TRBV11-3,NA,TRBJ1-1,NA,TGTGCCAGCAGCCACAGACCTAACACTGAAGCTTTCTTT,CASSHRPNTEAFF
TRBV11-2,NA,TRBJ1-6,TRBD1,TGTGCCAGCAGCTTAGATGGACAGGGATCTTCACCCCTCCACTTT,CASSLDGQGSSPLHF
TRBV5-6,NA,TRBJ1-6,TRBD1,TGTGCCAGCAGTTACGGACGGGCAGGGGGCTCACCCCTCCACTTT,CASSYGRAGGSPLHF